This T cell receptor beta chain was recovered during a study of control samples from healthy donors and cancer patients. The CDR3 totals 15 residues. The V segment lost 2 bases and the J segment 2 bases; nucleotides outside the gene matches: 1. CDR1 and CDR2 from the germline V gene are PRHDT and FYEKMQ (reference sequence). Here immunoSEQ multiplex PCR was the method, and the copy in TCRdb shows in-frame clones only, minus some. The profile shows about 130,000 clones, just under 95% of them singletons. Specimen: PBMCs. This chain joins TRBV13 and TRBJ2-1; 9 bases are a match to TRBD1. This TCR derives from a man aged 55 to 70 with colorectal cancer. In DNA form, the CDR3 reads TGTGCCAGCAGCTTACGGGACAGGGCCTACAATGAGCAGTTCTTC. Its translation is CASSLRDRAYNEQFF.